This T cell receptor (beta chain) was recorded in a study of blood T cell repertoires in COVID-19. Trimming took 6 bases from V and 1 from J; bases not matched to a gene: 3. The CDR3 runs to 14 residues. The germline CDR1 and CDR2 sequences are MNHNY and SVGAGI (reference sequence). Methods used by the authors: Researchers report that nucleated cell counts were estimated from reference gene primer amplification. The method was immunoSEQ multiplex PCR; TCRdb's version includes in-frame clones alone and lacks a portion of them. The V and J calls and clone size come from that table; D and trimming were worked out from the DNA. The sample has about 110,000 clones; over 80% are singletons.

The V and J genes are TRBV6-6 and TRBJ1-1, with 9 bases identical to TRBD1. The receptor was derived from a woman aged 55-69 years with acute or convalescent COVID-19. Sequenced: peripheral blood. The CDR3 DNA is TGTGCCAGCAGCCAGACAGGGGGGAACACTGAAGCTTTCTTT. Translating it yields CASSQTGGNTEAFF.